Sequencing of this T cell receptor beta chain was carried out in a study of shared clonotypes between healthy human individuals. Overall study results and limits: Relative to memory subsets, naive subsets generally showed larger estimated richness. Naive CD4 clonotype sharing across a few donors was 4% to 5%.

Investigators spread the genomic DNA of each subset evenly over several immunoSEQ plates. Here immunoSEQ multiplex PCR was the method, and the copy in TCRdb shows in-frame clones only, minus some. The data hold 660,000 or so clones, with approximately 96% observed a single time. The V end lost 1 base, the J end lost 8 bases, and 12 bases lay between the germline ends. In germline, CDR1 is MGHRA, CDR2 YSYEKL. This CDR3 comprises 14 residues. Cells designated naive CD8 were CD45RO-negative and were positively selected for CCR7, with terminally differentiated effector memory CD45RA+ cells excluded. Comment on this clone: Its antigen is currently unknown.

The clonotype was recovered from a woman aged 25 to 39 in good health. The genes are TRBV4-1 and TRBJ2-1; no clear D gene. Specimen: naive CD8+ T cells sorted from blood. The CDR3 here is CASSQALVVYEQFF. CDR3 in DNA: TGCGCCAGCAGCCAAGCCCTTGTAGTCTATGAGCAGTTCTTC.